One sample yielded the 12 T cell receptor beta chains listed below, sequenced in a study of OX40 agonist ivuxolimab in advanced cancers. Some clones are missing from TCRdb's copy, which holds only in-frame ones; the method was immunoSEQ multiplex PCR. Counted here are around 66,000 clones, roughly 85% occurring once; the ten biggest clones make up approximately 0.33%. The sequences come from CD4+ or CD8+ T cells sorted from blood, collected in a trial of the OX40 agonist ivuxolimab. The receptor source for this set is an adult with an advanced solid tumor such as melanoma, head and neck, liver or kidney cancer.

The chain couples TRBV19 to TRBJ1-1, with a weak D call TRBD1 (5 bases). Germline V CDR1 and CDR2: LNHDA, SQIVND (reference sequence). The CDR3 sequence is 11 residues long. The CDR3: CGTGTYTEAFF. CDR3 nucleotide sequence: TGTGGAACAGGAACATACACTGAAGCTTTCTTT.

This clone was detected only once. The chain is built from TRBV19 and TRBJ1-5, with 10 nucleotides matching TRBD1. The CDR3 has 20 amino acids. V was pared by 4 bases and J by 1 base, with 16 bases of the junction left unmatched. Germline CDR1 LNHDA, CDR2 SQIVND (reference sequence). Here the CDR3 reads CASSRVRGTGVTLSNQPQHF. Here the CDR3 DNA reads TGTGCCAGTAGTAGAGTACGCGGGACAGGGGTTACATTGAGCAATCAGCCCCAGCATTTT.

CDR3 loop: CASSGTAPYEQYF. The CDR3 nucleotides are TGTGCCAGCAGTGGGACGGCACCCTACGAGCAGTACTTC. This chain uses TRBV6-1 with TRBJ2-7; D call uncertain. Germline V lookup: CDR1 MNHNS, CDR2 SASEGT. Deletions cut 4 bases from V and 2 bases from J, with 9 bases between. This CDR3 spans 13 amino acids.

The chain employs TRBV6-5 and TRBJ2-7, with unresolved D. V was cut by 6 bases and J by 2 bases, with 5 bases left in between. This CDR3 spans 11 amino acids. Per germline, CDR1 MNHEY and CDR2 SVGAGI. The CDR3 DNA sequence: TGTGCCAGCAGGGCAGCCTACGAGCAGTACTTC. It yields the protein CASRAAYEQYF.

The chain is built from TRBV7-6 and TRBJ2-3; the match to TRBD2 covers 8 bases. The CDR3 spans 16 residues. Germline trimming cut 0 bases from V and 5 bases from J; bases unmatched to any gene: 7. Germline CDR1 reads SGHVS; CDR2 reads FNYEAQ. The CDR3 loop is CASSLAYGGAKDTQYF. The CDR3 coding sequence is TGTGCCAGCAGCTTAGCTTACGGGGGGGCCAAAGATACGCAGTATTTT. The variable domain in full, with the rest retrieved from reference TRBV7-6 and TRBJ2-3, is GAGVSQSPRYKVTKRGQDVALRCDPISGHVSLYWYRQALGQGPEFLTYFNYEAQQDKSGLPNDRFSAERPEGSISTLTIQRTEQRDSAMYRCASSLAYGGAKDTQYFGPGTRLTVL.

This chain links TRBV10-3 with TRBJ2-2; D not resolved. CDR1 and CDR2 from the germline V gene are ENHRY and SYGVKD. The CDR3 is 14 amino acids. The germline V and J ends were trimmed by 0 bases and 1 base, with 3 bases remaining between them. The CDR3 here is CAISESGNTGELFF. In nucleotides, the CDR3 is TGTGCCATCAGTGAGTCGGGGAACACCGGGGAGCTGTTTTTT.

V gene TRBV6-1 combines with J gene TRBJ1-5, with D perhaps TRBD1 (6 bases). Germline CDR1 reads MNHNS; CDR2 reads SASEGT. Deletions cut 3 bases from V and 9 bases from J, with 27 bases between. This CDR3 has 18 residues. The CDR3 nucleotides read TGTGCCAGCAGTGAGGTTTCTTTAGGGGGGGCTGTCTATCGGCCCCAGCATTTT. This sequence encodes CASSEVSLGGAVYRPQHF.

The chain couples TRBV5-4 to TRBJ2-1; D is possibly TRBD1 or TRBD2 (5 bases each). The CDR3 is 20 residues long. The V and J ends lost 0 bases and 0 bases respectively, with 22 bases between them. CDR1 is SGHNT, CDR2 YYREEE, per germline (reference sequence). CDR3 sequence reads: CASSLAGQGSARSSYNEQFF. DNA for the CDR3: TGTGCCAGCAGCTTGGCCGGGCAGGGTAGCGCTCGGAGCTCCTACAATGAGCAGTTCTTC.

This clone was recorded a few times. The chain recombines TRBV9 with TRBJ1-1, with a possible D match to TRBD1 (5 bases). This CDR3 region has 15 residues. Germline V gene lookup returns CDR1 SGDLS and CDR2 YYNGEE. Trimming shortened V by 0 bases and J by 4 bases, and 13 bases separated the two germline ends. The DNA of the CDR3 is TGTGCCAGCAGCGTAGCTTTGGTGGGGGGCACTGAAGCTTTCTTT. As protein: CASSVALVGGTEAFF.

The rearrangement joins TRBV4-1 to TRBJ2-7; D tentatively reads TRBD1 or TRBD2 (5 bases each). Trimming removed 4 bases at V and 3 bases at J, with 13 bases between. The germline gives CDR1 MGHRA, CDR2 YSYEKL. This CDR3 is built from 14 residues. This CDR3 reads CASSRGGSDYEQYF. In nucleotides, the CDR3 is TGCGCCAGCAGCCGTGGGGGTTCGGACTACGAGCAGTACTTC.

This clone was seen a few times. V gene TRBV15 combines with J gene TRBJ1-6; D uncertain. This CDR3 contains 12 residues. V was shortened by 0 bases and J by 8 bases, with 2 bases between the two germline ends. Germline V gene data show CDR1 as LNHNV and CDR2 as YYDKDF (reference sequence). The CDR3 coding sequence is TGTGCCACCAGCAGAGATGATTCACCCCTCCACTTT. Its translation is CATSRDDSPLHF.

This clone was detected only a few times. The chain has TRBV7-9 and TRBJ2-2; D might be TRBD1 (5 bases). The CDR3 is 14 residues long. V lost 3 bases, J lost 0 bases, and 5 bases lay in between. The germline V gene encodes CDR1 SEHNR and CDR2 FQNEAQ (reference sequence). This chain's CDR3 is CASSLTANTGELFF. In nucleotides, the CDR3 is TGTGCCAGCAGCTTGACAGCGAACACCGGGGAGCTGTTTTTT.